The sequence of this T cell receptor beta chain was determined in a study of CXCR3-negative and CXCR3-positive naive CD8 T cells. Comments on this clonotype: Its antigen is unidentified.

TRB cDNA libraries were made by UMI-labeled 5' RACE. TCRdb re-called the 5' RACE reads and shows each CDR3 protein once, DNA omitted. In all, the sample yields 150,000 to 180,000 distinct CDR3 sequences. Findings of the study overall: TRB CDR3 hydrophobicity was greater in CXCR3-positive naive cells than in CXCR3-negative naive cells.

The receptor was derived from a human donor in good health. Some clones in this sample may be carry-over from other donors' samples. Sequenced material: naive CXCR3+ CD8+ T cells from blood. Regarding subset: CD45RO-CCR7+CD27+CD95- naive CD8+ T cells expressing CXCR3 (TNR3+).

The CDR3: CASSLTGGDQPQHF. The genes are TRBV7-6 and TRBJ1-5; TCRdb's D call of TRBD1 is untestable without DNA. Germline V lookup: CDR1 SGHVS, CDR2 FNYEAQ. This CDR3 spans 14 amino acids.